These 9 T cell receptor beta chains share one sample of origin, sequenced in a study of vaccination and CD4 T cells after COVID-19. At the Johns Hopkins FTIC core, DNA taken from cultured CD4+ T cells was sequenced by way of the Oncomine TCR Beta short-read assay. Investigators isolated genomic DNA from cultured CD4+ T cells. TCRdb analysed the PCR reads with MiXCR anew, one entry per CDR3 protein. The sample contains 7,500 to 10,000 distinct CDR3 sequences, about 28% of which appear only once. Documented treatment: approximately 9-day PBMC culture with coronavirus spike peptide pools or control peptides (ViraFEST assay). Pre-COVID-19 pandemic sampling (2011-2018) yielded the unexposed donor's CD4+ T cells. Antigen specificity for these receptors is unknown. Specimen: CD4+ T cells from blood, cultured in vitro. These receptors originate from a human donor in good health.

The V gene is TRBV14, the J gene TRBJ2-1; 7 bases fit TRBD1. This CDR3 has 17 amino acids. Germline CDR1 SGHDN, CDR2 FVKESK. V shed 5 bases, J shed 0 bases, and the junction held 10 bases outside the gene matches. Written as DNA, the CDR3 is TGTGCCAGCAGCTTACGACAGGGCCCGAGCTCCTACAATGAGCAGTTCTTC. It specifies CASSLRQGPSSYNEQFF. The full variable domain, with the rest looked up from reference TRBV14 and TRBJ2-1, is EAGVTQFPSHSVIEKGQTVTLRCDPISGHDNLYWYRRVMGKEIKFLLHFVKESKQDESGMPNNRFLAERTGGTYSTLKVQPAELEDSGVYFCASSLRQGPSSYNEQFFGPGTRLTVL.

This clonotype was picked up a small number of times. The V call is TRBV7-2, the J call TRBJ1-5; D not resolved. CDR3 length equals 12 residues. Trimming removed 4 bases at V and 5 bases at J, with 6 bases between. The germline gives CDR1 SGHTA, CDR2 FQGNSA. CDR3 sequence (DNA): TGTGCCAGCAGCTCCCCCGATCAGCCCCAGCATTTT. This gives the protein CASSSPDQPQHF.

This clonotype appeared a few times. The chain links TRBV7-9 to TRBJ1-1; D gene unclear. From germline, CDR1 is SEHNR and CDR2 FQNEAQ (reference sequence). The CDR3 contains 13 residues. V was cut by 1 base and J by 11 bases, with 14 bases left in between. CDR3 DNA: TGTGCCAGCAGCTTAGGATCCCCCGCCCGGGCTTTCTTT. Translation gives CASSLGSPARAFF. Supplemented by reference TRBV7-9 and TRBJ1-1, the full variable domain reads DTGVSQNPRHKITKRGQNVTFRCDPISEHNRLYWYRQTLGQGPEFLTYFQNEAQLEKSRLLSDRFSAERPKGSFSTLEIQRTEQGDSAMYLCASSLGSPARAFFGQGTRLTVV.

V gene TRBV6-1 combines with J gene TRBJ2-3, with 10 nucleotides matching TRBD2. This CDR3 contains 14 residues. V shed 6 bases and J 3 bases; nucleotides not matched to a gene: 3. Germline lookup yields CDR1 MNHNS and CDR2 SASEGT. In DNA form, the CDR3 reads TGTGCCAGCAGACAGCGGGAGGGGACAGATACGCAGTATTTT. This translates into CASRQREGTDTQYF.

The V gene is TRBV12-3 or TRBV12-4, the J gene TRBJ2-7; the match to TRBD2 covers 7 bases. This CDR3 has 15 amino acids. The junction had 4 bases not matched to a gene; V was cut back by 2 bases and J by 0 bases. DNA of the CDR3: TGTGCCAGCAGTTTACGAGCGGGGATCTCCTACGAGCAGTACTTC. This encodes CASSLRAGISYEQYF.

The J gene is TRBJ1-1, the V gene TRBV10-3; a possible D gene is TRBD1 (6 bases). CDR1 and CDR2 (germline): ENHRY, SYGVKD. Trimming left V 5 bases short and J 0 bases short, with 7 bases between. The CDR3 is 13 amino acids. The CDR3 DNA sequence: TGTGCCATCAGTCAGGGGATGAACACTGAAGCTTTCTTT. Encoded protein: CAISQGMNTEAFF.

Of note for this clonotype: Sequence at one end of the junction differs from germline and may be a read error. CDR3 sequence: CAISDIRGHAEYERYF. CDR3 DNA sequence: TGTGCCATCAGTGATATCCGGGGACACGCAGAGTACGAGCGGTACTTC. V usage is TRBV10-3 and J usage is TRBJ2-7; D might be TRBD1 (6 bases). The CDR3 sequence is 16 residues long. The germline V gene has CDR1 ENHRY and CDR2 SYGVKD.

This clonotype was seen more than once but under ten times. V is TRBV6-4 and J is TRBJ2-6, with 10 bases lining up with TRBD1. CDR1 is MRHNA, CDR2 SNTAGT, per germline. The V segment lost 5 bases and the J segment 2 bases; nucleotides outside the gene matches: 3. CDR3 length: 16 residues. CDR3 loop: CASSRQGATGANVLTF. In nucleotides, the CDR3 is TGTGCCAGCAGTCGACAGGGGGCCACTGGGGCCAACGTCCTGACTTTC.

This chain uses TRBV19 with TRBJ1-6; TRBD1 is a possible D gene (5 bases). This CDR3 spans 17 amino acids. CDR1 and CDR2 (germline): LNHDA, SQIVND (reference sequence). Trimming removed 10 bases at V and 3 bases at J, with 22 bases between. Here the CDR3 DNA reads TGTGCCACTCGGAGTCCCGCGCTCGGGGGCTATAATTCACCCCTCCACTTT. It encodes CATRSPALGGYNSPLHF. Combining the CDR3 with reference TRBV19 and TRBJ1-6 gives the whole variable domain DGGITQSPKYLFRKEGQNVTLSCEQNLNHDAMYWYRQDPGQGLRLIYYSQIVNDFQKGDIAEGYSVSREKKESFPLTVTSAQKNPTAFYLCATRSPALGGYNSPLHFGNGTRLTVT.